These T cell receptor beta chains were read from a single sample in a study of blood T cell repertoires in COVID-19. Assay used: immunoSEQ multiplex PCR; TCRdb lists only in-frame clones, some missing. This table has 140,000 to 150,000 clones, around 89% appearing once. Material for sequencing was PBMCs or T cells enriched from blood (not recorded which). These receptors all stem from a woman aged 25 to 45 with acute COVID-19. CDR3s include the opening cysteine and the closing phenylalanine or tryptophan. D genes are given only for firm matches. Only part of the rows carry a size: once, few, many, or a class if the clone is expanded.

>TRBJ1-5|NA|TRBV12-3/TRBV12-4|NA
TGTGCCAGCAGTTTTCCGGATCAGCCCCAGCATTTT
CASSFPDQPQHF
>TRBJ2-7|few|TRBV14|TRBD2
TGTGCCAGCAGCCCCGGGACTAATACGGCGGCCGAGCAGTACTTC
CASSPGTNTAAEQYF
>TRBJ2-7|once|TRBV4-3|TRBD1
TGCGCCAGCAGCCAAGGACAGGGGCACTACGAGCAGTACTTC
CASSQGQGHYEQYF
>TRBJ1-1|NA|TRBV7-9|TRBD1
TGTGCCAGCAGCCCACAGGGGGCCTACACTGAAGCTTTCTTT
CASSPQGAYTEAFF
>TRBJ2-7|NA|TRBV14|TRBD2
TGTGCCAGCAGCCAAGGGACTAGTCCCGACGAGCAGTACTTC
CASSQGTSPDEQYF
>TRBJ1-1|NA|TRBV6-2/TRBV6-3|NA
TGTGCCAGCAGCAACGGGGGAACTGAAGCTTTCTTT
CASSNGGTEAFF
>TRBJ1-5|NA|TRBV30|NA
TGTGCCTGGCCCTTCACAGGGCATCAGCCCCAGCATTTT
CAWPFTGHQPQHF
>TRBJ2-1|NA|TRBV29-1|NA
TGCAGCGTTGAGCGTGGGAGTATCGATGAGCAGTTCTTC
CSVERGSIDEQFF
>TRBJ2-7|NA|TRBV28|NA
TGTGCCAGCAGTTCCGGGAGTCCCCCCTACGAGCAGTACTTC
CASSSGSPPYEQYF
>TRBJ1-5|NA|TRBV19|NA
TGTGCCAGTAGTATCGATATGGAGGTTTATCAGCCCCAGCATTTT
CASSIDMEVYQPQHF
>TRBJ1-4|NA|TRBV28|NA
TGTGCCAGCAGTAACTACGCAACTAATGAAAAACTGTTTTTT
CASSNYATNEKLFF
>TRBJ2-2|few|TRBV6-6|NA
TGTGCCAGCAGATACGACAGACTGGCCGGGGAGCTGTTTTTT
CASRYDRLAGELFF
>TRBJ1-5|NA|TRBV7-9|TRBD1
TGTGCCAGCAGCGCGGCAGGGGGAGGTTATCAGCCCCAGCATTTT
CASSAAGGGYQPQHF
>TRBJ1-5|NA|TRBV5-6|NA
TGTGCCAGTAAGCGGGGTCCAAGCGCTAATCAGCCCCAGCATTTT
CASKRGPSANQPQHF
>TRBJ2-2|NA|TRBV5-1|TRBD2
TGCGCCAGCAGCAACCTGACTAGCGGTAACACCGGGGAGCTGTTTTTT
CASSNLTSGNTGELFF
>TRBJ2-7|NA|TRBV6-2/TRBV6-3|NA
TGTGCCAGCAGTCCCCCCGGGGGTCACGAGCAGTACTTC
CASSPPGGHEQYF
>TRBJ1-1|NA|TRBV16|NA
TGTGCCAGCAGCCATTCTCGAAATCAGGGGCGAGATGAAGCTTTCTTT
CASSHSRNQGRDEAFF
>TRBJ1-2|NA|TRBV5-6|NA
TGTGCCAGCAGCTCGACCCCGGACTGGGCTAACTATGGCTACACCTTC
CASSSTPDWANYGYTF
>TRBJ1-4|NA|TRBV2|NA
TGTGCCAGCAGTGAGAGGCAGGGTGAAACTAATGAAAAACTGTTTTTT
CASSERQGETNEKLFF
>TRBJ1-5|NA|TRBV2|NA
TGTGCCAGCAGTGAGGCGTCAGGGGCCCATCAGCCCCAGCATTTT
CASSEASGAHQPQHF